The present entry profiles one TCR beta chain with its context. It has no known antigen specificity. Nothing much larger sits one base from this clone, and base qualities are not available. The sample is drawn from a study of control samples from healthy donors and cancer patients (dated by TCRdb to the early 2020s). Library preparation was by the immunoSEQ multiplex PCR assay. Held by TCRdb, this immuneACCESS table contains in-frame sequences only and omits some clones. Under half of the omission traces to an unresolved V gene where checked; the cause of the rest is unknown. Within this sample are approximately 46,000 clones, with just over 90% of them counted one time only. In total, the top ten clones hold roughly 0.8% of the sample. The CDR3 goes from the cysteine to the phenylalanine over 15 residues. CDR3 DNA only is kept here, 45 bases in frame from base 1. V was cut back by 1 base and J by 3 bases, leaving a gap of 13 bases between them. CDR1 and CDR2 were assigned from the germline V gene as SGHDT and YYEEEE.

The sequencing sample was made of PBMCs. The rearrangement joined TRBV5-6 to TRBJ2-5; TRBD1 is possibly the D segment (5 matching bases). This receptor was identified in a man aged 25-40 years with colorectal cancer. The CDR3 is CASSLTGRWEETQYF. In nucleotide form, the sequence is TGTGCCAGCAGCTTGACAGGCCGGTGGGAAGAGACCCAGTACTTC.